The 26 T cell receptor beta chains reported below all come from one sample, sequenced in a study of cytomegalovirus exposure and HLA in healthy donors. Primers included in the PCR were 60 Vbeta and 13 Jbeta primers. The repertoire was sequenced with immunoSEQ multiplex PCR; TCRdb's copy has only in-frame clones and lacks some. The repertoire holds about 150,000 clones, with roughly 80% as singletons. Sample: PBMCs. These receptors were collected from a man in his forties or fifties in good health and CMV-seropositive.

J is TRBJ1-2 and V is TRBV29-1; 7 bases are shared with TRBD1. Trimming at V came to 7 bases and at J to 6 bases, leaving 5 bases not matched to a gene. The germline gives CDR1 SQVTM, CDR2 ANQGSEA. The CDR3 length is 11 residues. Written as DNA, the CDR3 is TGCAGCGGGATGACAGGGAATGGCTACACCTTC. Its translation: CSGMTGNGYTF.

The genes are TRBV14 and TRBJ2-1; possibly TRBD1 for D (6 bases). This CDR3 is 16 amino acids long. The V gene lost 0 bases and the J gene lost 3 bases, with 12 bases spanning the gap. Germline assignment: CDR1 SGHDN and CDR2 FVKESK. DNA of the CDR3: TGTGCCAGCAGCCAAGATCCAGGGGCCAGCTACAATGAGCAGTTCTTC. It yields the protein CASSQDPGASYNEQFF.

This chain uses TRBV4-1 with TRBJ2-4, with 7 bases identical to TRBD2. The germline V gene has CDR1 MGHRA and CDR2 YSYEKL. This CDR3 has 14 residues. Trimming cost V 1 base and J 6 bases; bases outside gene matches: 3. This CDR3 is CASSQVGGRNIQYF. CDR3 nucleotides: TGCGCCAGCAGCCAAGTTGGCGGGAGAAACATTCAGTACTTC.

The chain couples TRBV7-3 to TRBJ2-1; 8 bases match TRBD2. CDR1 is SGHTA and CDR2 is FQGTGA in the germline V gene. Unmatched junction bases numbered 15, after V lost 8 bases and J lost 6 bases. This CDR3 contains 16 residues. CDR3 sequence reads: CASGREGRLGGNEQFF. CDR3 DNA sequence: TGTGCCAGCGGTCGGGAGGGCCGATTGGGCGGCAATGAGCAGTTCTTC.

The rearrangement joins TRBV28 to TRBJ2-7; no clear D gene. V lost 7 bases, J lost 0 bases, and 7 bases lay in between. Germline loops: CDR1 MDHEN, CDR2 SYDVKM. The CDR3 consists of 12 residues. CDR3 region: CASTPSSYEQYF. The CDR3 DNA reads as TGTGCCAGCACACCCAGCTCCTACGAGCAGTACTTC.

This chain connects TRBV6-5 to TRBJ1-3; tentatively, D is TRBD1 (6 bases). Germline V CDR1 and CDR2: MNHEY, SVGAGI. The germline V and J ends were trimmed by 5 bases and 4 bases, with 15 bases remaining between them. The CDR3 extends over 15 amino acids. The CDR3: CASSPWGGSGNTIYF. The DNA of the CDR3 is TGTGCCAGCAGTCCCTGGGGGGGCTCGGGAAACACCATATATTTT.

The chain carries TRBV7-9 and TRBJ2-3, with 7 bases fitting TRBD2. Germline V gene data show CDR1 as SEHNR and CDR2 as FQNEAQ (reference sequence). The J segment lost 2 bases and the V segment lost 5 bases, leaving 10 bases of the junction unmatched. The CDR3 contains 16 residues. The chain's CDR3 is CASSHGTNLFTDTQYF. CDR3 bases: TGTGCCAGCAGCCACGGGACTAATTTGTTCACAGATACGCAGTATTTT.

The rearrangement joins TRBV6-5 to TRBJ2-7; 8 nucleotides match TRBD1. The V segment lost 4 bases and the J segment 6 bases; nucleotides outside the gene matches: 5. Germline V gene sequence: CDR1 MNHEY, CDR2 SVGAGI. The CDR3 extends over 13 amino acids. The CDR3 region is CASSSSGTGEQYF. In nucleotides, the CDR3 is TGTGCCAGCAGTTCCTCAGGGACAGGCGAGCAGTACTTC.

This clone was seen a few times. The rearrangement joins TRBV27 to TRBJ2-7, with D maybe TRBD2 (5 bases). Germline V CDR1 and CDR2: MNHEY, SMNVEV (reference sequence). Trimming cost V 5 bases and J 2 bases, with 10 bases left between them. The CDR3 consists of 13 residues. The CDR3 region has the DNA TGTGCCAGCAGTGAGGGTTTTACCTACGAGCAGTACTTC. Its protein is CASSEGFTYEQYF.

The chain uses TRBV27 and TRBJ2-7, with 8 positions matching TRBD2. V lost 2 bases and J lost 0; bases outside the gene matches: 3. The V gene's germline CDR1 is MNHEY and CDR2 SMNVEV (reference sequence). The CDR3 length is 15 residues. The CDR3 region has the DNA TGTGCCAGCAGTTTACTTGGGACTAGCTCCTACGAGCAGTACTTC. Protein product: CASSLLGTSSYEQYF.

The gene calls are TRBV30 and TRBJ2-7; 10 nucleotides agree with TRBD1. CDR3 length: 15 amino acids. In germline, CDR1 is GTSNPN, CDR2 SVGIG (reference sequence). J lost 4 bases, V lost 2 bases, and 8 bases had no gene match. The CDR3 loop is CAWSYGRTGGYEQYF. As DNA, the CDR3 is TGTGCCTGGAGTTATGGGAGGACAGGGGGATACGAGCAGTACTTC.

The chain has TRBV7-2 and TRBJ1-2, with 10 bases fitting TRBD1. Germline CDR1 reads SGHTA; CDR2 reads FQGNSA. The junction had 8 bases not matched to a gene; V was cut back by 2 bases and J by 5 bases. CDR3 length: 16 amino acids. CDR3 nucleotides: TGTGCCAGCAGCTTAAGAGGGACAGGGGAACGTTATGGCTACACCTTC. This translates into CASSLRGTGERYGYTF. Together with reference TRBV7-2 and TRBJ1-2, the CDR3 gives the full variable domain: GAGVSQSPSNKVTEKGKDVELRCDPISGHTALYWYRQSLGQGLEFLIYFQGNSAPDKSGLPSDRFSAERTGGSVSTLTIQRTQQEDSAVYLCASSLRGTGERYGYTFGSGTRLTVV.

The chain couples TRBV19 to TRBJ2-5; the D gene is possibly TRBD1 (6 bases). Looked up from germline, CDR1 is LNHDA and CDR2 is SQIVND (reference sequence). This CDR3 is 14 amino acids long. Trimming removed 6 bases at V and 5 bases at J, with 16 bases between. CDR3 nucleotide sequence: TGTGCCAGTAGCTTGACAGGTTTCGGGGAGACCCAGTACTTC. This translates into CASSLTGFGETQYF.

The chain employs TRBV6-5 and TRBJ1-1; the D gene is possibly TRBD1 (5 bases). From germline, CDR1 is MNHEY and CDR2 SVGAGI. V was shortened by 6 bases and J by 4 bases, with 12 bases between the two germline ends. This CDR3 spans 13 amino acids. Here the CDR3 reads CASRIGGSTEAFF. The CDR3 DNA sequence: TGTGCCAGCAGGATCGGGGGAAGCACTGAAGCTTTCTTT.

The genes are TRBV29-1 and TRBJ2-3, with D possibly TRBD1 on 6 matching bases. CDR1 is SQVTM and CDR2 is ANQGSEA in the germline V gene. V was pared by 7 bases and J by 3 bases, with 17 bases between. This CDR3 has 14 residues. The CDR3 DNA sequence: TGCAGCGCTGGGCCCGGGACACTTACAGATACGCAGTATTTT. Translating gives CSAGPGTLTDTQYF.

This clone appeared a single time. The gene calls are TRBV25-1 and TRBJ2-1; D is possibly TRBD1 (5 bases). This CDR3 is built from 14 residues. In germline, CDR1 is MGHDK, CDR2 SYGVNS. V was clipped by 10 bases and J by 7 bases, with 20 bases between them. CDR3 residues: CATNRFLPRNEQFF. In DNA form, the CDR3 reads TGTGCCACGAACAGGTTCCTTCCGAGAAATGAGCAGTTCTTC.

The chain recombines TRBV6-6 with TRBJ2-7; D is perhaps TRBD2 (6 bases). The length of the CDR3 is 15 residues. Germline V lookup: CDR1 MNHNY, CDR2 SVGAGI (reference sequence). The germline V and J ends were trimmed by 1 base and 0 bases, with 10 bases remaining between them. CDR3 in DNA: TGTGCCAGCAGTTACTGGGGGGAGTCCTCCTACGAGCAGTACTTC. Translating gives CASSYWGESSYEQYF.

In nucleotides, the CDR3 is TGTGCCAGCAGTTTAAACAGGGCAAGTCAGCCCCAGCATTTT. Encoded protein: CASSLNRASQPQHF. This chain uses TRBV27 with TRBJ1-5; a weak D match, TRBD1 (6 bases). V was trimmed by 2 bases and J by 6 bases, leaving 11 bases between them. The CDR3 is 14 residues long. Germline lookup yields CDR1 MNHEY and CDR2 SMNVEV (reference sequence).

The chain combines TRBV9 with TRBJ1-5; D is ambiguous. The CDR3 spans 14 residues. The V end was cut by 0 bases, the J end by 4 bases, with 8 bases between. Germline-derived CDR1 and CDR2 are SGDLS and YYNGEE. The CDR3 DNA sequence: TGTGCCAGCAGCGTAGGGCCGAAGAATCAGCCCCAGCATTTT. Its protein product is CASSVGPKNQPQHF.

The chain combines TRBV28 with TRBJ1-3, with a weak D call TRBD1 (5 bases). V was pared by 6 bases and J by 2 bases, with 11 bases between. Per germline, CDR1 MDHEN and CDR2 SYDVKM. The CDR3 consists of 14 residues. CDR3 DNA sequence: TGTGCCAGCAGCAACGGGGGAACTGGAAACACCATATATTTT. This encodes CASSNGGTGNTIYF. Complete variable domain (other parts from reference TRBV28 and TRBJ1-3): DVKVTQSSRYLVKRTGEKVFLECVQDMDHENMFWYRQDPGLGLRLIYFSYDVKMKEKGDIPEGYSVSREKKERFSLILESASTNQTSMYLCASSNGGTGNTIYFGEGSWLTVV.

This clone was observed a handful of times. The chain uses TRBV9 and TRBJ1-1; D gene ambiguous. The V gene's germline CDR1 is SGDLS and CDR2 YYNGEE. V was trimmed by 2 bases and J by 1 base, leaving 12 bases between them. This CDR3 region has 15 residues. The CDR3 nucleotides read TGTGCCAGCAGCGTGCAATCGGAGTGGAACACTGAAGCTTTCTTT. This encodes CASSVQSEWNTEAFF.

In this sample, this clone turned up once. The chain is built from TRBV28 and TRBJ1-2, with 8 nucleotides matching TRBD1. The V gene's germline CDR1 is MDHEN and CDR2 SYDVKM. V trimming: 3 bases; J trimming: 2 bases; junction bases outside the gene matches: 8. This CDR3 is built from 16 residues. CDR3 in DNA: TGTGCCAGCAGTTTTTTGGGGACAGGTTCCAACTATGGCTACACCTTC. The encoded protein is CASSFLGTGSNYGYTF.

The chain's CDR3 is CASSLEWSNEKLFF. CDR3 sequence (DNA): TGTGCCAGCTCACTCGAGTGGTCAAATGAAAAACTGTTTTTT. The gene calls are TRBV18 and TRBJ1-4, with unresolved D. CDR1 and CDR2 from the germline V gene are KGHSH and LQKENI. CDR3 length equals 14 residues. The V and J ends lost 4 bases and 5 bases respectively, with 11 bases between them.

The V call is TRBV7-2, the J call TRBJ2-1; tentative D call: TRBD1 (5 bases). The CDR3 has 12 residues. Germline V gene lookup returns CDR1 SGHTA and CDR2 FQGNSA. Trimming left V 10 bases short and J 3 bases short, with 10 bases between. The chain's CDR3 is CATIDSYNEQFF. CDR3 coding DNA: TGTGCCACTATTGACAGCTACAATGAGCAGTTCTTC.

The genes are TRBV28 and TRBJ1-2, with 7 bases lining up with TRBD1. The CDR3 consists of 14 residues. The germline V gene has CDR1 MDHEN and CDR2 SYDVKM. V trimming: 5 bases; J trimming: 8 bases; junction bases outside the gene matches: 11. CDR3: CASSPGTAGLGYTF. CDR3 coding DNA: TGTGCCAGCAGTCCCGGGACAGCGGGCCTGGGCTACACCTTC.

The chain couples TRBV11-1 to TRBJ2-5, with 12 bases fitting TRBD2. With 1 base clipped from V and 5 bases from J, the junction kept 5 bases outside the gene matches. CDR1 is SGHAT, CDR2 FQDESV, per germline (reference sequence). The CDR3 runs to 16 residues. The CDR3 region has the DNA TGTGCCAGCAGCTTAGAGACTAGCGGGAGATATGAGACCCAGTACTTC. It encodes CASSLETSGRYETQYF.